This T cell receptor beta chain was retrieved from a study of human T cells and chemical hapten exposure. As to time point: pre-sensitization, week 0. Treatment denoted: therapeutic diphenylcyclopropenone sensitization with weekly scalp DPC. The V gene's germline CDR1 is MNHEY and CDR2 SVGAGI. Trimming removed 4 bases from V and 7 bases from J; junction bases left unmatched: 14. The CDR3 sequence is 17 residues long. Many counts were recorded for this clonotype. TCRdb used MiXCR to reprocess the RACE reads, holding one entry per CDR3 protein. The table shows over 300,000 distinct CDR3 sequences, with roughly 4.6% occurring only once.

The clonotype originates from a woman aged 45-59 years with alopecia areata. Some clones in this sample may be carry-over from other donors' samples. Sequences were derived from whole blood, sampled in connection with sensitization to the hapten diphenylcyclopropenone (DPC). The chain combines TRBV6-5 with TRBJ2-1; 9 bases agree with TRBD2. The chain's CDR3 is CASSSPFGGRALNEQFF. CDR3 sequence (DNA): TGTGCCAGCAGTTCCCCTTTTGGCGGGAGGGCCTTGAATGAGCAGTTCTTC.